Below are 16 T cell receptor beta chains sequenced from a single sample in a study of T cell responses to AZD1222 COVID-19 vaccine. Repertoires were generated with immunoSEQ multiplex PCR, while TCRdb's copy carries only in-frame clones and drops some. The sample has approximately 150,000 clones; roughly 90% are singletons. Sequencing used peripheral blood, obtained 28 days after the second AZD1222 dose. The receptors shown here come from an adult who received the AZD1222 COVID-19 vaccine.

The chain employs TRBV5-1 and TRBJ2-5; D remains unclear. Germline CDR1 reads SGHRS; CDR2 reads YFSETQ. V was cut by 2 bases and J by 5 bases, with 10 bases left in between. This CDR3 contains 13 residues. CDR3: CASSFPHKETQYF. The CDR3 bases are TGCGCCAGCAGCTTTCCCCACAAGGAGACCCAGTACTTC.

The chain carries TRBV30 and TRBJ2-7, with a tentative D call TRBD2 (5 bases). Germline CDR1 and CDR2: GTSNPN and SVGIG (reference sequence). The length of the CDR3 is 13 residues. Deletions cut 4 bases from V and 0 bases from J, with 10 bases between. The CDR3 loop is CAWNNGNSYEQYF. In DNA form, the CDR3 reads TGTGCCTGGAATAACGGGAACTCCTACGAGCAGTACTTC. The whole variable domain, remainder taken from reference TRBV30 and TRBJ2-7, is SQTIHQWPATLVQPVGSPLSLECTVEGTSNPNLYWYRQAAGRGLQLLFYSVGIGQISSEVPQNLSASRPQDRQFILSSKKLLLSDSGFYLCAWNNGNSYEQYFGPGTRLTVT.

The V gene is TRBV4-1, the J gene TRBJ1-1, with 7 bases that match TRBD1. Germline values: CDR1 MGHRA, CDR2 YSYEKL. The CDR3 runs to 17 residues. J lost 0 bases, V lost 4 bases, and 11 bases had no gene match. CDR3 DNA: TGCGCCAGCAGCCGCAGACAGGGAGAGTTAATGAACACTGAAGCTTTCTTT. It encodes CASSRRQGELMNTEAFF.

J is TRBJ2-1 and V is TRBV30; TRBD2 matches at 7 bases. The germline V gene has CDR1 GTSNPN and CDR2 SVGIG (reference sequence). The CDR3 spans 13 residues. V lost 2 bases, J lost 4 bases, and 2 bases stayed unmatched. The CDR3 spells CAWSSGAYNEQFF. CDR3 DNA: TGTGCCTGGAGTAGCGGGGCGTACAATGAGCAGTTCTTC.

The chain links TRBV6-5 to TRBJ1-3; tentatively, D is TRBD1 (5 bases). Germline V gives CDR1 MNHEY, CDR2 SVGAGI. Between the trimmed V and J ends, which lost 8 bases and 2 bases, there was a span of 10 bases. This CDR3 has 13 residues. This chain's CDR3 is CASHFRAGNTIYF. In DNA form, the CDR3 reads TGTGCCAGCCACTTCAGGGCTGGAAACACCATATATTTT.

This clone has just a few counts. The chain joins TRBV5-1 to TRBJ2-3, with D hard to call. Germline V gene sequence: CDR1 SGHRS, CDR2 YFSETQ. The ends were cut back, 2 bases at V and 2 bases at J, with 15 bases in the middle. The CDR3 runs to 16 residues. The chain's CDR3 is CASSLSGEAATDTQYF. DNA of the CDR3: TGCGCCAGCAGCTTATCAGGAGAGGCCGCCACAGATACGCAGTATTTT.

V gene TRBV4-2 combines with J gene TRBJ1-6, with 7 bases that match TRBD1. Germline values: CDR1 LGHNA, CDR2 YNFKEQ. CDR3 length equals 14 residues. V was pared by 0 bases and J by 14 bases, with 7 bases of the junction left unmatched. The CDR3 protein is CASSQETRGGSLHF. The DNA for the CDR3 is TGTGCCAGCAGCCAAGAGACCAGGGGGGGATCCCTCCACTTT.

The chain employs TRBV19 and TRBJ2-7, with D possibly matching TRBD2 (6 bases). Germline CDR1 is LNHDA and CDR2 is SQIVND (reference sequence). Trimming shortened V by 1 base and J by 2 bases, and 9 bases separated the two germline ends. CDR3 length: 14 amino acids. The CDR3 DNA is TGTGCCAGTAGTATAGGAGGAGGGGCCTACGAGCAGTACTTC. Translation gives CASSIGGGAYEQYF.

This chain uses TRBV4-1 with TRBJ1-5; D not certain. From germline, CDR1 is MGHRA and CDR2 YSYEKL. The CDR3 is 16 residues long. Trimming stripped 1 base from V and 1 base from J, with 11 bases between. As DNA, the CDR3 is TGCGCCAGCAGCCAAGTCCGTGACGGGAGCAATCAGCCCCAGCATTTT. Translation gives CASSQVRDGSNQPQHF.

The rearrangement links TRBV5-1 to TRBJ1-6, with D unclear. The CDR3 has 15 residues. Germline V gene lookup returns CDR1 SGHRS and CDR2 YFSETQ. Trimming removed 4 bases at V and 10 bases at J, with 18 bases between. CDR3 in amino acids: CASSLDPGSGSPLHF. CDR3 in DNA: TGCGCCAGCAGCCTCGACCCGGGGTCGGGGTCACCCCTCCACTTT.

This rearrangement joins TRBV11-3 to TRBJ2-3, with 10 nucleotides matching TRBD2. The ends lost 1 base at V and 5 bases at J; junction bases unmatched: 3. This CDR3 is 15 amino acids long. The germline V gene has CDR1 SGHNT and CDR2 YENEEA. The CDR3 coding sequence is TGTGCCAGCAGCTTAGGAGCGGGGGGGCAAGATACGCAGTATTTT. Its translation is CASSLGAGGQDTQYF.

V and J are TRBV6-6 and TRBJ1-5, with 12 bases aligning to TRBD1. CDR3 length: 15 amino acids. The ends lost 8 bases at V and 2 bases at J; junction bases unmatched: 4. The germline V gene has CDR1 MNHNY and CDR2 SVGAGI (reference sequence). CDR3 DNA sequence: TGTGCCAGCGGGACAGGGGGCGCGGGCAATCAGCCCCAGCATTTT. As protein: CASGTGGAGNQPQHF.

The CDR3 loop reads CAWSVPGQGAYEQYF. The CDR3 DNA reads as TGTGCCTGGAGTGTACCGGGACAGGGAGCCTACGAGCAGTACTTC. The chain has TRBV30 and TRBJ2-7; 9 bases fit TRBD1. The CDR3 is 15 amino acids. After removal of 0 bases from V and 2 bases from J, the junction contained 5 bases not matched to a gene. CDR1 and CDR2 from the germline V gene are GTSNPN and SVGIG (reference sequence).

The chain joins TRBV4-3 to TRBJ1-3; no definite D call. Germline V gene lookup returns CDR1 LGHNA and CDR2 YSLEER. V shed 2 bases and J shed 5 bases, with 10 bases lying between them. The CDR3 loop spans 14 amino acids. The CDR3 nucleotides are TGCGCCAGCAGCCAATCCCTCATAAGAAACACCATATATTTT. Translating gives CASSQSLIRNTIYF.

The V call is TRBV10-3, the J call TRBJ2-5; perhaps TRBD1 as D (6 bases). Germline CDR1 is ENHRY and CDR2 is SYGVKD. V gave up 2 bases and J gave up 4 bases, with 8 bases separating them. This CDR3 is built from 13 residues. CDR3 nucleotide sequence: TGTGCCATCAGTGAGGGACAGCGAGAGACCCAGTACTTC. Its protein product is CAISEGQRETQYF.

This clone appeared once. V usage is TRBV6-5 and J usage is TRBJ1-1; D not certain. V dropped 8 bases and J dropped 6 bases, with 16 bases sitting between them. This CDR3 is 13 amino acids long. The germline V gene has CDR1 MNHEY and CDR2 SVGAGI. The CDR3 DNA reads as TGTGCCAGCCTGGTGCGGGTTCCAGCTGAAGCTTTCTTT. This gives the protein CASLVRVPAEAFF.